The 24 T cell receptor beta chains reported below all come from one sample, sequenced in a study of TET2 disruption in CD19-targeted CAR T cells. Assay: immunoSEQ multiplex PCR; the TCRdb copy retains only in-frame clones and omits some. The record lists about 26,000 clones, of which the ten most abundant hold more than 1.5%. Their antigens remain unidentified. Described treatment: autologous CTL019 cells: CD19 CAR with 4-1BB and CD3 zeta domains. Source: CD8- CAR+ T cells sorted from cultured blood T cells, taken for CD19 CAR T cell therapy. This sample's subset: CD8-negative CAR-positive T cells from the infusion product. Source of these receptors: a man aged 65 to 79 with chronic lymphocytic leukemia.

Worth noting for this clone: The read comes to an end 3 residues before the CDR3 does, leaving the germline J gene to fill in the end. The chain is built from TRBV7-8 and TRBJ2-1; a weak D match, TRBD1 (6 bases). This CDR3 region has 12 residues. The germline CDR1 and CDR2 sequences are SGHVS and FQNEAQ. Trimming took off 2 bases at V and 9 bases at J, with 8 bases between the two ends. The part of the CDR3 DNA that was read is TGTGCCAGCAGCTTACGACAGGTTGAG. This codes for CASSLRQVE. The entire CDR3 is CASSLRQVEQFF.

For this clone: One end of the junction does not line up with germline, which may come from a read error. With the read ending 3 residues before the CDR3 end, the germline J gene is used to fill in that end. The sample has other DNA sequences that encode this CDR3 too. This chain uses TRBV2 with TRBJ1-3; TRBD1 might be the D (6 bases). The CDR3 has 14 amino acids. In germline, CDR1 is SNHLY, CDR2 FYNNEI. Incomplete CDR3 DNA: TGTGCCAGCATCACACAGGGCTCTGGAAACACT. Translated: CASITQGSGNT. The CDR3, in full, reads CASITQGSGNTIYF.

By frequency, this clone registers medium-sized. The observed sequence ends 3 residues before the CDR3 terminus, with the missing tail filled in from the germline J gene. The gene calls are TRBV30 and TRBJ1-1; D remains unclear. This CDR3 has 13 residues. V gave up 5 bases and J gave up 0 bases, with 10 bases separating them. Germline loops: CDR1 GTSNPN, CDR2 SVGIG (reference sequence). The CDR3 DNA, read in part, is TGTGCCTGGTCAGTACAAATGAACACTGAA. Amino acid sequence: CAWSVQMNTE. The whole CDR3 region reads CAWSVQMNTEAFF.

The CDR3 reads CASSPNGGTGYNEQFF. The DNA read from the CDR3 is TGTGCCAGCTCACCAAATGGGGGGACAGGCTACAATGAG. This chain connects TRBV18 to TRBJ2-1; TRBD1 matches 8 bases. The CDR3 is cut off 3 residues early in the read; its end comes from the germline J gene. The CDR3 is made up of 16 amino acids. Trimming took 2 bases from V and 3 from J; bases not matched to a gene: 6. Germline CDR1 is KGHSH and CDR2 is LQKENI.

For this clone: The observed sequence ends 3 residues before the CDR3 terminus, with the missing tail filled in from the germline J gene. The chain joins TRBV18 to TRBJ1-1, with 7 positions matching TRBD1. Germline CDR1 and CDR2: KGHSH and LQKENI. CDR3 length: 14 amino acids. CDR3 region: CASSQQGPPETAFF. Incomplete CDR3 DNA: TGTGCCAGCTCACAACAGGGGCCGCCGGAGACA.

Concerning this clone itself: The read falls 3 residues short of the CDR3 end, and the missing part is taken from the germline J gene. The V and J genes are TRBV5-1 and TRBJ1-6, with D unresolved. The CDR3 is 12 residues long. Per the germline V gene, CDR1 is SGHRS and CDR2 is YFSETQ. The V end was cut by 4 bases, the J end by 5 bases, with 4 bases between. CDR3: CASSLNNSPLHF. Incomplete CDR3 DNA: TGCGCCAGCAGCCTAAATAATTCACCC.

In the case of this clone: The read is 3 residues too short to cover the CDR3 end, so that end is filled in from the germline J gene. The V gene is TRBV10-3, the J gene TRBJ2-5; D possibly corresponds to TRBD2 (5 bases). The CDR3 consists of 15 residues. Germline V CDR1 and CDR2: ENHRY, SYGVKD. V was trimmed by 6 bases and J by 2 bases, leaving 16 bases between them. This chain's CDR3 is CAISQRGGEQETQYF. The CDR3 DNA, read in part, is TGTGCCATCAGCCAGCGCGGAGGCGAACAAGAGACC.

To note about this clone: The read falls 3 residues short of the CDR3 end, and the missing part is taken from the germline J gene. The V gene is TRBV28, the J gene TRBJ2-7, with 9 positions matching TRBD2. The CDR3 sequence is 15 residues long. V dropped 3 bases and J dropped 2; count of bases not matched to a gene: 5. CDR1 MDHEN and CDR2 SYDVKM come from the germline V gene. The covered CDR3 bases are TGTGCCAGCAGTTTGCCTAGCGGGGCTACCTACGAG. It translates to CASSLPSGATYE. The entire CDR3 is CASSLPSGATYEQYF.

Worth noting for this clone: Sequencing ends 3 residues short of the CDR3 end; the germline J gene provides the rest. Additional DNA sequences in this sample encode the identical CDR3. The chain recombines TRBV6-1 with TRBJ1-2; the match to TRBD1 covers 7 bases. CDR1 is MNHNS, CDR2 SASEGT, per germline. This CDR3 has 14 amino acids. CDR3 protein: CASSEEAGGSSYTF. CDR3 bases read: TGTGCCAGCAGTGAAGAGGCAGGGGGGTCGAGT.

Comment on this clone: Sequencing ends 3 residues short of the CDR3 end; the germline J gene provides the rest. This sequence joins TRBV12-3 or TRBV12-4 and TRBJ2-1, with 11 bases matching TRBD1. The CDR3 runs 16 residues. V dropped 6 bases and J dropped 6; count of bases not matched to a gene: 10. The CDR3: CASSRTGTGGLNEQFF. The CDR3 bases that were read are TGTGCCAGCAGCCGCACCGGGACAGGGGGGCTCAATGAG.

The CDR3 spells CASSGGKGSNTEAFF. The sequenced part of the CDR3 DNA is TGCGCCAGCAGCGGGGGGAAGGGGTCGAACACTGAA. The rearrangement uses TRBV5-1 and TRBJ1-1, with D maybe TRBD1 (5 bases). The CDR3 end falls 3 residues outside the read, so it is completed with the germline J gene. Germline V gives CDR1 SGHRS, CDR2 YFSETQ. The length of the CDR3 is 15 residues. V was cut by 4 bases and J by 1 base, with 14 bases left in between.

A note on this clone: Read sequence stops 3 residues before the CDR3 end, and the germline J gene provides the missing end. This sequence joins TRBV5-6 and TRBJ1-2, with D unresolved. This CDR3 region has 15 residues. Germline V gene sequence: CDR1 SGHDT, CDR2 YYEEEE. The part of the CDR3 DNA that was read is TGTGCCAGCAGCCGAGCCGGTATCTTCACAGATACC. Translated, it gives CASSRAGIFTDT. The entire CDR3 protein is CASSRAGIFTDTYTF.

Concerning this clone: From the germline J gene comes the end of the CDR3, since the read stops 3 residues before it. This chain links TRBV10-3 with TRBJ1-4, with 7 bases identical to TRBD1. Germline V gene sequence: CDR1 ENHRY, CDR2 SYGVKD. The CDR3 covers 15 residues. V lost 2 bases, J lost 3 bases, and 3 bases stayed unmatched. CDR3 DNA, as far as it was read: TGTGCCATCAGTGAGGGGGACAGTGCTAATGAAAAA. It encodes CAISEGDSANEK. The whole CDR3 reads CAISEGDSANEKLFF.

A word on this clone: With the read ending 3 residues before the CDR3 end, the germline J gene is used to fill in that end. The chain uses TRBV5-1 and TRBJ2-2; 7 nucleotides match TRBD2. Germline CDR1 SGHRS, CDR2 YFSETQ. V dropped 4 bases and J dropped 5; count of bases not matched to a gene: 8. The CDR3 covers 15 residues. CDR3 DNA (partial): TGCGCCAGCAGCCCCACGACTAGCACGACCGGGGAG. Amino acids: CASSPTTSTTGE. The whole CDR3 protein is CASSPTTSTTGELFF.

With regard to this clone: The CDR3 end is not reached by the read, which stops 3 residues before it; the germline J gene fills it in. The rearrangement joins TRBV7-3 to TRBJ1-2, with TRBD1 matching 9 bases. Germline loops: CDR1 SGHTA, CDR2 FQGTGA. CDR3 length: 15 amino acids. The CDR3 is CASIQIQGALDTYTF. The covered CDR3 bases are TGTGCCAGCATACAAATACAGGGGGCTCTGGATACC.

In the case of this clone: With the read ending 3 residues before the CDR3 end, the germline J gene is used to fill in that end. Other DNA sequences in this sample translate to the same CDR3. The chain recombines TRBV7-9 with TRBJ1-1, with a weak D call TRBD1 (5 bases). Germline CDR1 is SEHNR and CDR2 is FQNEAQ (reference sequence). There are 12 residues in the CDR3. CDR3: CASSSGTPPAFF. The DNA read from the CDR3 is TGTGCCAGCAGCAGCGGGACTCCCCCA.

For this clone: The DNA ends 3 residues before the CDR3 does, and the rest of the CDR3 is filled in from the germline J gene. The chain combines TRBV30 with TRBJ1-5, with 8 nucleotides matching TRBD1. CDR3 length equals 15 residues. Germline values: CDR1 GTSNPN, CDR2 SVGIG (reference sequence). The V and J ends lost 2 bases and 3 bases, in that order; junction bases with no gene match: 6. The CDR3 DNA, read in part, is TGTGCCTGGAGTAAGCCGGGACAGGTCAATCAGCCC. Its protein product is CAWSKPGQVNQP. The full CDR3 sequence reads CAWSKPGQVNQPQHF.

Comment on this clone: The read gets to within 3 residues of the CDR3 end, and the germline J gene fills in the rest. The rearrangement links TRBV5-1 to TRBJ1-1, with 10 nucleotides matching TRBD1. The CDR3 contains 18 residues. Germline V gene sequence: CDR1 SGHRS, CDR2 YFSETQ. V lost 0 bases to trimming and J lost 7 bases; unmatched junction nucleotides: 15. Partial CDR3 DNA: TGCGCCAGCAGCTTGGTTGTCTCGGGACAGGGGCGTTCGGTTGAA. Translating it yields CASSLVVSGQGRSVE. The complete CDR3 reads CASSLVVSGQGRSVEAFF.

A remark on this clone: The read terminates 3 residues before the CDR3 end, so the remaining end is supplied by the germline J gene. The V call is TRBV5-1, the J call TRBJ1-1; a weak D match, TRBD1 (5 bases). The CDR3 is made up of 12 amino acids. Germline CDR1 is SGHRS and CDR2 is YFSETQ. This CDR3 reads CASSLGGEKAFF. The covered CDR3 bases are TGCGCCAGCAGCTTGGGAGGGGAGAAA.

Concerning this clone itself: The DNA ends 3 residues before the CDR3 does, and the rest of the CDR3 is filled in from the germline J gene. The chain employs TRBV28 and TRBJ1-1; 7 bases line up with TRBD1. Germline-derived CDR1 and CDR2 are MDHEN and SYDVKM. The CDR3 is made up of 15 amino acids. The covered CDR3 bases are TGTGCCAGCAGTTCCTGGACAGGCGGGTTCGGCGAA. Translation gives CASSSWTGGFGE. The full CDR3 sequence reads CASSSWTGGFGEAFF.

Details on this clone: The DNA ends 3 residues before the CDR3 does, and the rest of the CDR3 is filled in from the germline J gene. The same CDR3 can be traced to other DNA sequences in this sample. The gene calls are TRBV18 and TRBJ1-1, with D perhaps TRBD1 (5 bases). Germline CDR1 reads KGHSH; CDR2 reads LQKENI. The CDR3 spans 15 residues. CDR3 loop: CASSPSGGSYNEAFF. The CDR3 bases that were read are TGTGCCAGCTCACCTAGCGGGGGTTCCTACAATGAG.

On this clone itself: The sequenced fragment ends 3 residues before the CDR3 boundary, so the rest is inferred from the germline J gene. The chain uses TRBV20-1 and TRBJ2-6, with a weak D call TRBD2 (6 bases). Germline assignment: CDR1 DFQATT and CDR2 SNEGSKA (reference sequence). The CDR3 has 15 amino acids. Trimming left V 1 base short and J 0 bases short, with 7 bases between. The CDR3 spells CSARVGGSGANVLTF. The covered CDR3 bases are TGCAGTGCTAGAGTCGGGGGCTCTGGGGCCAACGTC.

As for this clone: The read ends 3 residues shy of where the CDR3 ends; the end is completed using the germline J gene. The V call is TRBV18, the J call TRBJ1-1; D is perhaps TRBD1 (5 bases). V was pared by 4 bases and J by 4 bases, with 10 bases between. Per the germline V gene, CDR1 is KGHSH and CDR2 is LQKENI. The CDR3 length is 13 residues. CDR3 in amino acids: CASSQGGATEAFF. The sequenced CDR3 bases are TGTGCCAGCTCACAGGGAGGGGCCACTGAA.

A word on this clone: The read finishes 3 residues shy of the CDR3 end, and the germline J gene is used to complete it. The genes are TRBV28 and TRBJ2-7; 8 bases agree with TRBD1. Germline V lookup: CDR1 MDHEN, CDR2 SYDVKM. Germline trimming cut 4 bases from V and 2 bases from J; bases unmatched to any gene: 7. This CDR3 contains 15 residues. The CDR3 protein is CASSSPGTGTYEQYF. Incomplete CDR3 DNA: TGTGCCAGCAGTTCCCCCGGGACAGGCACCTACGAG. Full variable domain (missing parts from reference TRBV28 and TRBJ2-7): DVKVTQSSRYLVKRTGEKVFLECVQDMDHENMFWYRQDPGLGLRLIYFSYDVKMKEKGDIPEGYSVSREKKERFSLILESASTNQTSMYLCASSSPGTGTYEQYFGPGTRLTVT.